This T cell receptor beta chain was recorded in a study of CD8 T cells in Susac syndrome (dated by TCRdb to between 2019 and 2020). Describing the broader study: Among the Susac syndrome patients who were sequenced, clinically active disease was present in about six and clinical remission was observed in under ten. At blood withdrawal, Susac syndrome patients were either therapy-naive, taking corticosteroids (in some cases with IVIg as well), or taking IVIg alone. The study used repertoire sequencing to test whether antigen drove CD8+ T cell activation and differentiation in Susac syndrome. The clonality of the CD8+ T cell repertoire was compared across over 10 healthy donors, about 14 Susac syndrome patients and about 16 multiple sclerosis patients. General study outcomes and caveats: The study acknowledged that relatively few individuals were included in the TCR sequencing and HLA analysis. Clonal expansion was observed in Susac syndrome CD8+ repertoires, with the highest expansion in CD8+ TEMRA cells and greater expansion in clinically active than in remitting patients. Looking at Susac-specific public clones, the researchers identified around 15 in the total CD8+ repertoire and five or six in the CD8+ TEMRA repertoire.

Reading the germline V gene gives CDR1 ENHRY and CDR2 SYGVKD. Its CDR3 holds 17 amino acids, cysteine through phenylalanine. The read is trimmed to its CDR3 DNA, 51 bases read in frame from base 1. V is trimmed back by 4 bases and J by 8 bases, and the junction contains 15 bases that no gene match accounts for. Peripheral blood CD8+ and CD4+ T cells from healthy donors, Susac syndrome patients and multiple sclerosis patients were profiled using high-throughput TCR beta sequencing. Recently defined diagnostic criteria for definite or probable disease were met by the Susac syndrome patients. Bulk CD8+ and CD4+ T cells were purified by magnetic negative isolation, while CD8+ TEMRA cells were enriched using FACS. Blood was drawn into EDTA tubes, processed within 24 hours, and PBMCs were isolated by density gradient centrifugation. PBMCs intended for TCR sequencing were cryopreserved in liquid nitrogen and thawed later in a water bath at 37 degrees C. A purity of at least 90% was achieved for sorted or isolated CD4+, CD8+ and CD8+ TEMRA cells.

RNA was extracted using the RNeasy kit, and about 0.5 to 1 ug of the RNA was reverse transcribed with random hexamers. TCR beta CDR3 regions were amplified with the immunoSEQ multiplex PCR assay covering 54 Vbeta and 13 Jbeta segments. Bias from PCR amplification was corrected by using a synthetic template baseline for primer optimization and for computational correction. The original pipeline was this. Only productive sequences were kept, with reads annotated to V, D and J genes according to IMGT and analyzed in immunoSEQ Analyzer. Clonality was calculated as one minus the Shannon entropy normalized by log2 of the number of productive unique sequences. For each patient and control, public and private clones were evaluated among the 100 most prevalent clones. A clone was defined as Susac-specific if it was absent from the healthy and MS cohorts, from over a thousand published viral clones and from other ImmuneACCESS disease sequences. The public reads were quality trimmed at Q25 with fastp and then assembled into clones with MiXCR by TCRdb, keeping productive beta chains. Identical CDR3 proteins give one entry, which carries the most common genes and DNA. It is TCRdb's table, rather than the study itself, that gives the V and J calls and clone size. The table for this sample lists approximately 190,000 distinct CDR3 sequences; over 90% of them were counted only once. Approximately 0.15% of the sample rests with the top ten.

As concerns this clonotype: It has no known antigen specificity. Qualities for individual bases were not recorded, and no much larger clone is one base off.

The V and J genes are TRBV10-3 and TRBJ2-1, and TRBD2 aligns with 9 junction nucleotides. Sequencing was carried out using CD8+ T cells from PBMCs. The TCR was taken from a human donor with Susac syndrome. The DNA sequence reads TGTGCCATCAGTGGCCCTAGCGGGACCGGCAAGGTGGATGAGCAGTTCTTC. Translated, this is CAISGPSGTGKVDEQFF.